This is a list of T cell receptor beta chains from one sample in a study of T cell changes during pregnancy in multiple sclerosis. Some clones are missing from TCRdb's copy, which holds only in-frame ones; the method was immunoSEQ multiplex PCR. The table records tens of thousands of clones, 91% of them present only once. The specimen comprised peripheral blood, sampled in the third trimester of pregnancy. All receptors derive from a female donor in good health, enrolled as a control in a pregnancy study. Each CDR3 is given with its conserved first and last residue. Each record gives: D gene, clone size, V gene, J gene, CDR3 protein, CDR3 DNA. A D gene is named only where the DNA matches it firmly. Where a row states a size, it is once, few, many or the class of an expanded clone; other rows omit it.

D gene: TRBD2; clone size: -; V gene: TRBV6-6; J gene: TRBJ2-7; CDR3 protein: CASRLAGVYEQYF; CDR3 DNA: TGTGCCAGCAGACTAGCGGGAGTGTACGAGCAGTACTTC
D gene: -; clone size: -; V gene: TRBV11-2; J gene: TRBJ2-7; CDR3 protein: CASSPRGGASYEQYF; CDR3 DNA: TGTGCCAGCAGCCCCCGTGGAGGGGCTTCCTACGAGCAGTACTTC
D gene: -; clone size: -; V gene: TRBV27; J gene: TRBJ1-3; CDR3 protein: CASSFPGMAGNTIYF; CDR3 DNA: TGTGCCAGCAGTTTCCCCGGGATGGCTGGAAACACCATATATTTT
D gene: -; clone size: -; V gene: TRBV9; J gene: TRBJ1-1; CDR3 protein: CASSDRDRIYTEAFF; CDR3 DNA: TGTGCCAGCAGCGACAGGGACCGCATCTACACTGAAGCTTTCTTT
D gene: -; clone size: -; V gene: TRBV19; J gene: TRBJ1-1; CDR3 protein: CASSIGGDTEAFF; CDR3 DNA: TGTGCCAGTAGTATTGGGGGGGACACTGAAGCTTTCTTT
D gene: -; clone size: -; V gene: TRBV6-1; J gene: TRBJ1-1; CDR3 protein: CASSEDWNTEAFF; CDR3 DNA: TGTGCCAGCAGTGAGGACTGGAACACTGAAGCTTTCTTT
D gene: TRBD1; clone size: -; V gene: TRBV30; J gene: TRBJ2-7; CDR3 protein: CAGTQGIIYEQYF; CDR3 DNA: TGTGCCGGAACACAGGGGATAATCTACGAGCAGTACTTC
D gene: -; clone size: -; V gene: TRBV7-9; J gene: TRBJ1-2; CDR3 protein: CASSLAEATGGYTF; CDR3 DNA: TGTGCCAGCAGCTTAGCCGAGGCCACGGGTGGCTACACCTTC
D gene: TRBD2; clone size: -; V gene: TRBV2; J gene: TRBJ2-3; CDR3 protein: CASSEQGLATDTQYF; CDR3 DNA: TGTGCCAGCAGTGAACAAGGACTAGCGACCGATACGCAGTATTTT
D gene: TRBD1; clone size: few; V gene: TRBV18; J gene: TRBJ1-6; CDR3 protein: CASWTGTGSPLHF; CDR3 DNA: TGTGCCAGCTGGACAGGGACGGGATCACCCCTCCACTTT
D gene: TRBD1; clone size: once; V gene: TRBV6-6; J gene: TRBJ2-7; CDR3 protein: CASTRQGKGYEQYF; CDR3 DNA: TGTGCCAGCACCCGACAGGGAAAAGGCTACGAGCAGTACTTC
D gene: TRBD1; clone size: once; V gene: TRBV12-5; J gene: TRBJ2-7; CDR3 protein: CASGLVGQAFGSSYEQYF; CDR3 DNA: TGTGCTAGTGGTTTGGTGGGACAGGCGTTCGGGTCCTCCTACGAGCAGTACTTC
D gene: -; clone size: -; V gene: TRBV25-1; J gene: TRBJ1-5; CDR3 protein: CASSDPGQTNQPQHF; CDR3 DNA: TGTGCCAGCAGTGATCCAGGGCAAACCAATCAGCCCCAGCATTTT
D gene: -; clone size: -; V gene: TRBV5-5; J gene: TRBJ1-4; CDR3 protein: CASSLDPGVSEKLFF; CDR3 DNA: TGTGCCAGCAGCTTGGACCCAGGGGTCAGTGAAAAACTGTTTTTT
D gene: TRBD1; clone size: -; V gene: TRBV14; J gene: TRBJ1-1; CDR3 protein: CASSQTDRGNTEAFF; CDR3 DNA: TGTGCCAGCAGCCAGACTGACAGGGGGAACACTGAAGCTTTCTTT
D gene: -; clone size: -; V gene: TRBV27; J gene: TRBJ1-3; CDR3 protein: CASRDSGVLGSTIYF; CDR3 DNA: TGTGCCAGCAGGGACTCAGGGGTACTAGGGAGCACCATATATTTT
D gene: -; clone size: -; V gene: TRBV13; J gene: TRBJ1-1; CDR3 protein: CASSLRATIEAFF; CDR3 DNA: TGTGCCAGCAGCCTTAGAGCCACGATTGAAGCTTTCTTT
D gene: TRBD2; clone size: -; V gene: TRBV7-2; J gene: TRBJ2-7; CDR3 protein: CASSPGLAGTYEQYF; CDR3 DNA: TGTGCCAGCAGCCCCGGACTAGCGGGGACCTACGAGCAGTACTTC
D gene: -; clone size: -; V gene: TRBV7-8; J gene: TRBJ2-1; CDR3 protein: CASSSGLHNEQFF; CDR3 DNA: TGTGCCAGCAGCTCGGGACTGCACAATGAGCAGTTCTTC
D gene: TRBD1; clone size: -; V gene: TRBV30; J gene: TRBJ1-2; CDR3 protein: CAWLGQGAGGYTF; CDR3 DNA: TGTGCCTGGTTAGGACAGGGGGCAGGTGGCTACACCTTC
D gene: TRBD1; clone size: -; V gene: TRBV5-1; J gene: TRBJ2-3; CDR3 protein: CASSLVTGGTDTQYF; CDR3 DNA: TGCGCCAGCAGCTTGGTTACAGGGGGCACAGATACGCAGTATTTT
D gene: -; clone size: -; V gene: TRBV5-1; J gene: TRBJ1-2; CDR3 protein: CASSLVAGARIYGYTF; CDR3 DNA: TGCGCCAGCAGCTTGGTTGCGGGCGCACGGATCTATGGCTACACCTTC
D gene: -; clone size: -; V gene: TRBV2; J gene: TRBJ1-3; CDR3 protein: CASSQGYGNTIYF; CDR3 DNA: TGTGCCAGCAGCCAGGGTTACGGAAACACCATATATTTT
D gene: -; clone size: once; V gene: TRBV6-6; J gene: TRBJ2-2; CDR3 protein: CASTRQDSGELFF; CDR3 DNA: TGTGCCAGCACAAGGCAGGATAGCGGGGAGCTGTTTTTT
D gene: -; clone size: -; V gene: TRBV19; J gene: TRBJ2-3; CDR3 protein: CASTATGAFGDTQYF; CDR3 DNA: TGTGCCAGTACCGCGACCGGAGCGTTCGGCGATACGCAGTATTTT
D gene: -; clone size: -; V gene: TRBV2; J gene: TRBJ1-1; CDR3 protein: CASSRGEAFF; CDR3 DNA: TGTGCCAGTAGCAGGGGAGAAGCTTTCTTT
D gene: -; clone size: -; V gene: TRBV18; J gene: TRBJ2-2; CDR3 protein: CASSPRGLHTGELFF; CDR3 DNA: TGTGCCAGCTCCCCTCGGGGACTCCACACCGGGGAGCTGTTTTTT
D gene: TRBD1; clone size: -; V gene: TRBV18; J gene: TRBJ1-3; CDR3 protein: CASSPLGQDGNTIYF; CDR3 DNA: TGTGCCAGCTCACCTCTCGGACAGGACGGAAACACCATATATTTT
D gene: TRBD1; clone size: -; V gene: TRBV5-1; J gene: TRBJ1-4; CDR3 protein: CASSSQGSNEKLFF; CDR3 DNA: TGCGCCAGCAGCTCACAGGGGAGTAATGAAAAACTGTTTTTT
D gene: -; clone size: -; V gene: TRBV7-9; J gene: TRBJ1-4; CDR3 protein: CASSLSRGSLEKLFF; CDR3 DNA: TGTGCCAGCAGCTTAAGTCGGGGGTCTCTTGAAAAACTGTTTTTT
D gene: -; clone size: -; V gene: TRBV6-5; J gene: TRBJ1-5; CDR3 protein: CASRSGRGNQPQHF; CDR3 DNA: TGTGCCAGCAGATCAGGTCGGGGGAATCAGCCCCAGCATTTT
D gene: TRBD1; clone size: -; V gene: TRBV7-8; J gene: TRBJ2-1; CDR3 protein: CASSLSTDRGNEQFF; CDR3 DNA: TGTGCCAGCAGCTTATCAACCGACAGGGGCAATGAGCAGTTCTTC
D gene: -; clone size: -; V gene: TRBV29-1; J gene: TRBJ2-7; CDR3 protein: CSVAAGAEQYF; CDR3 DNA: TGCAGCGTTGCGGCAGGGGCCGAGCAGTACTTC
D gene: TRBD1; clone size: -; V gene: TRBV6-5; J gene: TRBJ1-6; CDR3 protein: CASSRGQGRSPLHF; CDR3 DNA: TGTGCCAGCAGTCGGGGACAGGGGAGATCACCCCTCCACTTT
D gene: TRBD2; clone size: -; V gene: TRBV11-2; J gene: TRBJ2-3; CDR3 protein: CASSLSGGAGDTQYF; CDR3 DNA: TGTGCCAGCAGCTTAAGCGGGGGGGCGGGGGATACGCAGTATTTT
D gene: -; clone size: -; V gene: TRBV30; J gene: TRBJ2-5; CDR3 protein: CAWSVLGLETQYF; CDR3 DNA: TGTGCCTGGAGTGTACTAGGGTTGGAGACCCAGTACTTC
D gene: TRBD1; clone size: -; V gene: TRBV9; J gene: TRBJ1-2; CDR3 protein: CASSASGTGLDYGYTF; CDR3 DNA: TGTGCCAGCAGCGCCTCCGGGACAGGGCTTGACTATGGCTACACCTTC
D gene: TRBD2; clone size: -; V gene: TRBV6-1; J gene: TRBJ2-5; CDR3 protein: CASSLTSGADQYF; CDR3 DNA: TGTGCCAGCAGTCTAACTAGCGGGGCGGACCAGTACTTC
D gene: -; clone size: once; V gene: TRBV11-2; J gene: TRBJ1-3; CDR3 protein: CASSFPPRSGNTIYF; CDR3 DNA: TGTGCCAGCAGCTTCCCCCCCCGCTCTGGAAACACCATATATTTT
D gene: -; clone size: -; V gene: TRBV6-1; J gene: TRBJ1-1; CDR3 protein: CASPPTGNTEAFF; CDR3 DNA: TGTGCCAGCCCGCCGACAGGTAACACTGAAGCTTTCTTT
D gene: TRBD1; clone size: -; V gene: TRBV2; J gene: TRBJ1-2; CDR3 protein: CASSAPGQPFYGYTF; CDR3 DNA: TGTGCCAGCAGTGCCCCGGGACAGCCATTCTATGGCTACACCTTC